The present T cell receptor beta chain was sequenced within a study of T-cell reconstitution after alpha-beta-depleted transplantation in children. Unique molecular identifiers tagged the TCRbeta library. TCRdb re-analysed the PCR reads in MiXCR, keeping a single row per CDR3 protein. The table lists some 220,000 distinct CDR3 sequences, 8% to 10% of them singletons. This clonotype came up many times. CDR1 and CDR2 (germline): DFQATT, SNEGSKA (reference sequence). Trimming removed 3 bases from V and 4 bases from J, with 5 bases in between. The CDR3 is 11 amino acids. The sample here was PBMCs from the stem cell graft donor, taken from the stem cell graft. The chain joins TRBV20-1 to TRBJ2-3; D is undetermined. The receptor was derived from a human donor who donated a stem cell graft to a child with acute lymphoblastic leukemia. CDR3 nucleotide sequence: TGCAGTGCTAGTGAACCAGATACGCAGTATTTT. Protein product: CSASEPDTQYF.